The clone carrying this T cell receptor (beta chain) was observed at least ten times. In the study's own analysis: Amplification from reference gene primers served as the basis for estimated nucleated cell counts. Clones were sequenced by immunoSEQ multiplex PCR, and TCRdb holds only the in-frame ones, with some missing. The DNA was the basis for D and trimming; V, J and clone size are from that table. Altogether 110,000 or so clones are present, around four fifths being singletons, with the ten largest covering 15% to 20%. The CDR3 spans 19 residues. CDR1 SNHLY and CDR2 FYNNEI come from the germline V gene. V shed 8 bases and J shed 0 bases, with 25 bases lying between them. This record comes from a study of blood T cell repertoires in COVID-19. About the research overall: Italy, Spain and the United States were the sources of the convalescent and acute COVID-19 samples. PBMCs, B-cell-depleted T cells, or T cells provided the cDNA or gDNA that made up the material.

The sequence was obtained from a woman between 70 and 85 years old with acute or convalescent COVID-19. The chain is built from TRBV2 and TRBJ1-4, with TRBD1 as a possible D gene (6 bases). Sample: peripheral blood. The CDR3 coding sequence is TGTGCCAGCTGGCCGAGGGGAAGGGGGTTGTTGGCAACTAATGAAAAACTGTTTTTT. It codes for CASWPRGRGLLATNEKLFF.